The next 24 T cell receptor beta chains were all read from a single sample in a study of shared clonotypes between healthy human individuals. Terminally differentiated effector memory CD45RA+ cells were excluded by CCR7 positive selection of CD45RO-negative cells. TCRdb's copy holds only in-frame clones and misses some; the assay was immunoSEQ multiplex PCR. Of about 2.1 million clones listed, 85% to 95% are singletons. The sequenced sample was naive CD8+ T cells from PBMCs. Source of these receptors: a man aged 18 to 30 in good health. Some clones in this sample may be carry-over from other donors' samples.

The rearrangement joins TRBV11-2 to TRBJ1-3, with D maybe TRBD1 (5 bases). CDR3 length equals 16 residues. CDR1 and CDR2 from the germline V gene are SGHAT and FQNNGV. Between the trimmed V and J ends, which lost 2 bases and 3 bases, there was a span of 14 bases. The CDR3 DNA is TGTGCCAGCAGCTTATTCTCCAGGGATAATGGAAACACCATATATTTT. Translated: CASSLFSRDNGNTIYF.

The chain has TRBV7-3 and TRBJ2-1; D call uncertain. CDR1 is SGHTA, CDR2 FQGTGA, per germline. V lost 4 bases to trimming and J lost 6 bases, with 7 bases between them. The CDR3 has 12 residues. CDR3: CASSSASNEQFF. DNA of the CDR3: TGTGCCAGCAGCTCGGCAAGCAATGAGCAGTTCTTC.

A note on this clone: Distinct nucleotide sequences in the sample also encode this CDR3. The chain joins TRBV7-9 to TRBJ1-2; no firm D call. CDR1 is SEHNR and CDR2 is FQNEAQ in the germline V gene (reference sequence). The CDR3 has 13 amino acids. The germline V and J ends were trimmed by 5 bases and 4 bases, with 11 bases remaining between them. CDR3: CASSLGDTYGYTF. In DNA, the CDR3 is TGTGCCAGCAGCCTCGGCGATACCTATGGCTACACCTTC. Variable domain in full (rest from reference TRBV7-9 and TRBJ1-2): DTGVSQNPRHKITKRGQNVTFRCDPISEHNRLYWYRQTLGQGPEFLTYFQNEAQLEKSRLLSDRFSAERPKGSFSTLEIQRTEQGDSAMYLCASSLGDTYGYTFGSGTRLTVV.

V is TRBV11-2 and J is TRBJ1-4; unclear D gene. This CDR3 is built from 17 residues. The germline V and J ends were trimmed by 1 base and 3 bases, with 15 bases remaining between them. The germline V gene has CDR1 SGHAT and CDR2 FQNNGV. Here the CDR3 DNA reads TGTGCCAGCAGCTTAGTTCTCCATGTGGTTGCTAATGAAAAACTGTTTTTT. The encoded protein is CASSLVLHVVANEKLFF. The whole variable domain, remainder taken from reference TRBV11-2 and TRBJ1-4, is EAGVAQSPRYKIIEKRQSVAFWCNPISGHATLYWYQQILGQGPKLLIQFQNNGVVDDSQLPKDRFSAERLKGVDSTLKIQPAKLEDSAVYLCASSLVLHVVANEKLFFGSGTQLSVL.

The chain is built from TRBV5-1 and TRBJ2-2; unclear D gene. Germline V gives CDR1 SGHRS, CDR2 YFSETQ. This CDR3 contains 17 residues. V shed 0 bases and J shed 4 bases, with 16 bases lying between them. CDR3 in DNA: TGCGCCAGCAGCTTGGGGTCTCCCTATTCATTCACCGGGGAGCTGTTTTTT. As protein: CASSLGSPYSFTGELFF. Looking up the rest from reference TRBV5-1 and TRBJ2-2 gives the full variable domain: KAGVTQTPRYLIKTRGQQVTLSCSPISGHRSVSWYQQTPGQGLQFLFEYFSETQRNKGNFPGRFSGRQFSNSRSEMNVSTLELGDSALYLCASSLGSPYSFTGELFFGEGSRLTVL.

The rearrangement joins TRBV5-5 to TRBJ2-7; no reliable D call. Trimming pared 3 bases from V and 1 base from J, leaving 23 bases between. This CDR3 region has 18 residues. Germline V lookup: CDR1 SGHKS, CDR2 YYEKEE (reference sequence). The CDR3: CASSSLDQQQAYSYEQYF. CDR3 in DNA: TGTGCCAGCAGCTCATTAGACCAACAGCAAGCCTATTCCTACGAGCAGTACTTC.

This clone has a single count. This chain uses TRBV27 with TRBJ2-6; the D gene could be TRBD1 or TRBD2 (6 bases each). Germline lookup yields CDR1 MNHEY and CDR2 SMNVEV (reference sequence). The CDR3 consists of 14 residues. V gave up 0 bases and J gave up 13 bases, with 13 bases separating them. The CDR3 spells CASSLSRGGDVLTF. In DNA, the CDR3 is TGTGCCAGCAGTTTATCCAGGGGAGGAGATGTCCTGACTTTC.

A note on this clone: This specimen includes other DNA sequences encoding the same CDR3. The chain carries TRBV27 and TRBJ2-1; unclear D gene. The V end lost 5 bases, the J end lost 7 bases, and 6 bases lay between the germline ends. This CDR3 comprises 11 residues. Germline CDR1 MNHEY, CDR2 SMNVEV (reference sequence). CDR3 DNA sequence: TGTGCCAGCAGTCTAGGGAATGAGCAGTTCTTC. Translation: CASSLGNEQFF.

V usage is TRBV27 and J usage is TRBJ2-5; the D is unclear. This CDR3 has 14 amino acids. In germline, CDR1 is MNHEY, CDR2 SMNVEV (reference sequence). V dropped 8 bases and J dropped 3 bases, with 16 bases sitting between them. The CDR3 loop is CASHGRTSEETQYF. CDR3 DNA sequence: TGTGCCAGCCACGGACGGACCTCAGAAGAGACCCAGTACTTC.

V and J are TRBV7-9 and TRBJ2-5, with no clear D. The CDR3 is 16 amino acids. V was trimmed by 5 bases and J by 5 bases, leaving 21 bases between them. CDR1 SEHNR and CDR2 FQNEAQ come from the germline V gene (reference sequence). CDR3 sequence (DNA): TGTGCCAGCAGCCCTAGGGCAGGTTCTTACGGGGAGACCCAGTACTTC. It yields the protein CASSPRAGSYGETQYF.

This chain joins TRBV9 and TRBJ1-1; D may be TRBD1 (5 bases). The CDR3 is 14 residues long. The germline gives CDR1 SGDLS, CDR2 YYNGEE. V gave up 3 bases and J gave up 1 base, with 10 bases separating them. In DNA form, the CDR3 reads TGTGCCAGCAGCGCCTCGACAGCGAACACTGAAGCTTTCTTT. Amino acid sequence: CASSASTANTEAFF.

The J gene is TRBJ2-1, the V gene TRBV6-5; 9 nucleotides match TRBD2. CDR3 length: 15 residues. V was pared by 5 bases and J by 10 bases, with 12 bases of the junction left unmatched. Germline V gene lookup returns CDR1 MNHEY and CDR2 SVGAGI. This CDR3 is CASSPSGGRALEQFF. CDR3 nucleotide sequence: TGTGCCAGCAGTCCCTCCGGCGGGAGGGCCCTGGAGCAGTTCTTC.

The chain combines TRBV27 with TRBJ1-4; D gene ambiguous. Germline V gives CDR1 MNHEY, CDR2 SMNVEV (reference sequence). V was pared by 8 bases and J by 8 bases, with 18 bases between. The CDR3 loop spans 14 amino acids. CDR3 in amino acids: CASRTSHPGEKLFF. In DNA form, the CDR3 reads TGTGCCAGCCGGACCTCCCATCCCGGGGAAAAACTGTTTTTT.

CDR3 sequence reads: CASSLQEAYEQYF. CDR3 sequence (DNA): TGTGCCAGCAGCCTCCAGGAAGCCTACGAGCAGTACTTC. The chain recombines TRBV5-6 with TRBJ2-7; D is ambiguous. The V gene lost 4 bases and the J gene lost 2 bases, with 10 bases spanning the gap. Per the germline V gene, CDR1 is SGHDT and CDR2 is YYEEEE. The CDR3 covers 13 residues.

The CDR3 here is CASSEVGQGAYEQYF. The CDR3 DNA follows: TGTGCCAGCAGTGAGGTAGGACAGGGGGCATACGAGCAGTACTTC. The gene calls are TRBV25-1 and TRBJ2-7, with TRBD1 matching over 11 bases. CDR1 and CDR2 (germline): MGHDK, SYGVNS. The J segment lost 4 bases and the V segment lost 3 bases, leaving 5 bases of the junction unmatched. The CDR3 spans 15 residues.

This chain joins TRBV11-2 and TRBJ2-3; 7 nucleotides match TRBD1. CDR1 SGHAT and CDR2 FQNNGV come from the germline V gene. CDR3 length: 17 amino acids. V gave up 4 bases and J gave up 6 bases; unmatched junction bases: 16. The CDR3 sequence: CASSSPHGQATGDTQYF. CDR3 nucleotides: TGTGCCAGCAGCTCTCCACACGGACAGGCTACTGGGGATACGCAGTATTTT.

In DNA, the CDR3 is TGTGCCAGCAGGGCTACGGAGGGAGTCAACTATGGCTACACCTTC. This codes for CASRATEGVNYGYTF. The chain joins TRBV9 to TRBJ1-2; D is unclear. Trimming left V 5 bases short and J 2 bases short, with 16 bases between. Per the germline V gene, CDR1 is SGDLS and CDR2 is YYNGEE. The CDR3 runs to 15 residues.

This clone was seen only once. This chain links TRBV5-4 with TRBJ2-7, with 9 bases that match TRBD1. Germline CDR1 and CDR2: SGHNT and YYREEE (reference sequence). The V segment lost 6 bases and the J segment 5 bases; nucleotides outside the gene matches: 3. The CDR3 consists of 12 residues. The CDR3 spells CASNGTGNEQYF. The CDR3 nucleotides are TGTGCCAGCAACGGGACAGGGAACGAGCAGTACTTC.

The rearrangement joins TRBV11-2 to TRBJ2-7, with 9 positions matching TRBD2. From germline, CDR1 is SGHAT and CDR2 FQNNGV. V dropped 5 bases and J dropped 3; count of bases not matched to a gene: 14. The CDR3 has 17 residues. The CDR3 coding sequence is TGTGCCAGCAGCCCCAAATTCGCCCTAGCGGGAAACTACGAGCAGTACTTC. Amino acid sequence: CASSPKFALAGNYEQYF.

The rearrangement uses TRBV29-1 and TRBJ2-1, with TRBD2 as a possible D gene (6 bases). CDR1 is SQVTM, CDR2 ANQGSEA, per germline. The CDR3 sequence is 16 residues long. Trimming took 1 base from V and 4 from J, leaving 17 bases between them. CDR3 DNA: TGCAGCGTTGAAGTAACTCCACTAGCTTCGTACAATGAGCAGTTCTTC. It translates to CSVEVTPLASYNEQFF.

This chain joins TRBV13 and TRBJ2-5; unclear D gene. Trimming took off 5 bases at V and 1 base at J, with 8 bases between the two ends. This CDR3 has 13 amino acids. Germline CDR1 PRHDT, CDR2 FYEKMQ (reference sequence). The CDR3 DNA follows: TGTGCCAGCAGCCCGCCCGTCCAAGAGACCCAGTACTTC. Translation: CASSPPVQETQYF.

The chain carries TRBV29-1 and TRBJ2-1, with 8 bases matching TRBD2. J lost 3 bases, V lost 8 bases, and 9 bases had no gene match. Per germline, CDR1 SQVTM and CDR2 ANQGSEA. CDR3 length: 14 residues. CDR3 loop: CSSGAGAIYNEQFF. The CDR3 DNA follows: TGCAGCTCTGGAGCGGGAGCGATCTACAATGAGCAGTTCTTC.

V gene TRBV7-9 combines with J gene TRBJ2-2, with a possible D match to TRBD2 (6 bases). Germline V lookup: CDR1 SEHNR, CDR2 FQNEAQ (reference sequence). CDR3 length: 18 residues. The V end was cut by 5 bases, the J end by 3 bases, with 22 bases between. The chain's CDR3 is CASSPPQSGLSYTGELFF. CDR3 in DNA: TGTGCCAGCAGCCCGCCTCAGTCGGGACTGAGTTACACCGGGGAGCTGTTTTTT.

Remarks on this clone: Distinct nucleotide sequences in the sample also encode this CDR3. J is TRBJ1-5 and V is TRBV28, with D unclear. Germline V CDR1 and CDR2: MDHEN, SYDVKM. The CDR3 runs 12 residues. The V end was cut by 3 bases, the J end by 5 bases, with 5 bases between. This chain's CDR3 is CASSFRDQPQHF. The CDR3 DNA reads TGTGCCAGCAGTTTTCGAGATCAGCCCCAGCATTTT.